Included here is one TCR beta chain sequence, with context. The antigen it recognizes is unknown. No clone much larger than this one lies a single base away; base qualities are absent. This record comes from a study of T cell responses to AZD1222 COVID-19 vaccine (dated by TCRdb to the early 2020s). For the wider study: A total of approximately 240 trial participants underwent TCR sequencing, of whom 207 received two doses of AZD1222 and some 26 received two doses of the MenACWY control vaccine. Trial participants were enrolled by age into subgroups of 18-55, 56-69 and 70-plus years, and around 150, 29 and 61 TCR-sequenced participants, respectively, were included in these subgroups. On the study overall, not on this receptor specifically: A significant rise in spike-specific TCR breadth and depth was observed after two AZD1222 doses relative to day 0 and relative to MenACWY recipients. Participants were mostly white British and included more females than males, and it was suggested by the authors that clonal diversity may have been underestimated. CD4 TCRs associated with the vaccine covered the entire spike protein, and the dominant responses were in regions 160-218 and 743-854. Nearly half of unique spike-specific TCRs reportedly recognized epitopes outside regions mutated in the B.1.351 and B.1.1.7 variants. The 56-69-year group was small, and its depth increase did not reach significance, likely because of low power. Because no samples from the day 14 peak response were available, repertoires could be characterized only after the peak T cell response. Conclusions about previously exposed vaccinees were limited because only six AZD1222 recipients were SARS-CoV-2 seropositive at baseline.

From its cysteine to its phenylalanine, the CDR3 spans 13 amino acids. Only the CDR3 DNA stays, 39 bases, in frame from base 1. The junction carries 8 bases between V and J, which are trimmed by 8 bases and 0 bases respectively. CDR1 MNHNS and CDR2 SASEGT were looked up in the germline V gene. In the paper's terms, the time point label means: baseline before first vaccination. In light of the paper, this sample's treatment or condition label describes: meningococcal conjugate vaccine given as trial control. Vaccinee samples came from UK trials COV001 and COV002, including a single-blind randomized controlled phase 2/3 trial of AZD1222 (ChAdOx1 nCoV-19) in healthy adults. For TCRbeta chain sequencing, PBMC samples from trial participants were taken at day 0 and at day 28 after the second dose. The CDR3 regions of human TCRbeta chains were analyzed by immunosequencing. Regarding the original processing steps: Repertoire TCRs were matched against a reference library of SARS-CoV-2-specific TCRs generated with the MIRA antigen-specificity platform. Breadth was defined as the fraction of unique TCRs that were SARS-CoV-2-associated, and depth was defined as the fraction of total T cells that were SARS-CoV-2-associated. Using the MIRA data, each spike-specific TCR was mapped to the spike region that the TCR reacts to and placed in a CD4 or CD8 class. Log10-transformed breadth and depth values were compared by one-way ANOVA with Sidak's multiple comparisons tests. TCRdb took this table from immuneACCESS and kept in-frame rearrangements with V and J called. Such tables lack part of the clones; where checked against another copy, unresolved V genes explain under half of the gap, and the rest is unexplained. V and J calls and clone size are those listed in that table; D and trimming were worked out from the DNA. This sample gives about 150,000 clones in total; 82% of them show up just once. The ten most abundant clones make up approximately 4% of the sample.

In this chain, TRBV6-1 is recombined with TRBJ1-5; the D gene is perhaps TRBD1, from 5 matching bases. The receptor was isolated from an adult in good health. The material was peripheral blood, obtained on day 0 of MenACWY control vaccination. The sequenced DNA is TGTGCCAGCGGGGGTAATAGCAATCAGCCCCAGCATTTT. Protein translation: CASGGNSNQPQHF.